One and the same sample provided the 9 T cell receptor beta chains below, sequenced in a study of shared clonotypes between healthy human individuals. Assay: immunoSEQ multiplex PCR; the TCRdb copy retains only in-frame clones and omits some. The repertoire includes more than 2 million clones, approximately 94% of them detected once, and approximately 1.2% sits in the top ten. CD45RO-negative, CCR7-selected cells formed the naive CD8 fraction, which excluded terminally differentiated effector memory CD45RA+ cells. The sample comprised naive CD8+ T cells sorted from blood. These receptors originate from a man between 18 and 35 years old in good health.

The chain joins TRBV4-1 to TRBJ1-2; D possibly corresponds to TRBD1 (5 bases). The CDR3 loop spans 20 amino acids. V was clipped by 3 bases and J by 0 bases, with 26 bases between them. The germline V gene has CDR1 MGHRA and CDR2 YSYEKL. The CDR3 DNA reads TGCGCCAGCAGCCACGGGGCGGGAAGTCGTCGTGAAGGTTCTAACTATGGCTACACCTTC. Protein product: CASSHGAGSRREGSNYGYTF.

This chain connects TRBV6-5 to TRBJ2-5; D gene ambiguous. The CDR3 is made up of 14 amino acids. V lost 3 bases and J lost 2, with 10 bases in between. Per the germline V gene, CDR1 is MNHEY and CDR2 is SVGAGI. Here the CDR3 DNA reads TGTGCCAGCAGTTATTCAACACATCAAGAGACCCAGTACTTC. Translating gives CASSYSTHQETQYF.

The chain recombines TRBV9 with TRBJ1-6, with 7 nucleotides matching TRBD1. V lost 4 bases, J lost 6 bases, and 4 bases stayed unmatched. CDR1 SGDLS and CDR2 YYNGEE come from the germline V gene. This CDR3 is built from 14 residues. The CDR3 spells CASSPWDSNSPLHF. The CDR3 nucleotides are TGTGCCAGCAGCCCTTGGGACAGTAATTCACCCCTCCACTTT.

V is TRBV7-9 and J is TRBJ2-2, with D possibly being TRBD1 (5 bases). The CDR3 is 14 amino acids. Germline assignment: CDR1 SEHNR and CDR2 FQNEAQ (reference sequence). Trimming took off 4 bases at V and 6 bases at J, with 12 bases between the two ends. The CDR3 region is CASSSHQGSGELFF. DNA of the CDR3: TGTGCCAGCAGCTCGCACCAGGGATCCGGGGAGCTGTTTTTT.

The sample holds a few counts of this clone. The chain uses TRBV7-9 and TRBJ1-1; D unclear. Between the trimmed V and J ends, which lost 4 bases and 1 base, there was a span of 7 bases. This CDR3 has 13 residues. The germline V gene encodes CDR1 SEHNR and CDR2 FQNEAQ (reference sequence). The CDR3 DNA reads as TGTGCCAGCAGCTGGCGGGGGAACACTGAAGCTTTCTTT. Its protein is CASSWRGNTEAFF.

There are a few counts of this clone. The J gene is TRBJ1-6, the V gene TRBV30; possible D gene TRBD1, 5 bases. Trimming took 1 base from V and 10 from J, leaving 14 bases between them. Germline V gene data show CDR1 as GTSNPN and CDR2 as SVGIG (reference sequence). The CDR3 spans 14 residues. CDR3 amino acids: CAWSGQGLGSPLHF. The DNA of the CDR3 is TGTGCCTGGAGTGGGCAGGGCCTAGGGTCACCCCTCCACTTT.

The genes are TRBV11-2 and TRBJ2-7, with TRBD2 as a possible D gene (6 bases). Trimming removed 3 bases at V and 2 bases at J, with 11 bases between. Germline CDR1 SGHAT, CDR2 FQNNGV. The CDR3 runs 14 residues. CDR3 in DNA: TGTGCCAGCAGCTTTGGAGGGCCGGCCTACGAGCAGTACTTC. Amino acid sequence: CASSFGGPAYEQYF. The variable domain in full, with the rest retrieved from reference TRBV11-2 and TRBJ2-7, is EAGVAQSPRYKIIEKRQSVAFWCNPISGHATLYWYQQILGQGPKLLIQFQNNGVVDDSQLPKDRFSAERLKGVDSTLKIQPAKLEDSAVYLCASSFGGPAYEQYFGPGTRLTVT.

V usage is TRBV30 and J usage is TRBJ1-1, with D possibly TRBD1 on 6 matching bases. V lost 2 bases, J lost 10 bases, and 11 bases lay in between. The CDR3 runs 11 residues. The germline gives CDR1 GTSNPN, CDR2 SVGIG (reference sequence). CDR3 nucleotide sequence: TGTGCCTGGAGTAACCAAGGGGGAGCTTTCTTT. Encoded protein: CAWSNQGGAFF.

For this clone: This sample includes further DNA sequences coding for the same CDR3. The chain joins TRBV27 to TRBJ2-1; 11 nucleotides line up with TRBD2. Germline V CDR1 and CDR2: MNHEY, SMNVEV (reference sequence). The CDR3 has 15 amino acids. V dropped 4 bases and J dropped 3; count of bases not matched to a gene: 2. CDR3 DNA sequence: TGTGCCAGCAGTTCCCTAGCGGGGGGCTACAATGAGCAGTTCTTC. It codes for CASSSLAGGYNEQFF.